This TCR beta chain came from a study of blood T cell repertoires in COVID-19. Per the original data handling: Estimation of nucleated cell counts was performed using reference gene primer amplification. Measured with immunoSEQ multiplex PCR; TCRdb has only the in-frame clones, and not every one. Clone size and the V and J calls come from that table; the DNA yielded D and trimming. The sample includes 95,000 to 150,000 clones, 87% seen only once; the top ten take about 2%. The sequence was collected from a woman in her forties or fifties with acute or convalescent COVID-19. The sequenced sample consisted of peripheral blood.

The CDR3 here is CASSPWDTVGTDTQYF. In nucleotides, the CDR3 is TGTGCCAGCAGCCCCTGGGACACCGTCGGTACAGATACGCAGTATTTT. The chain is built from TRBV9 and TRBJ2-3, with a weak D call TRBD1 (6 bases). CDR1 and CDR2 from the germline V gene are SGDLS and YYNGEE. CDR3 length: 16 amino acids. Trimming stripped 4 bases from V and 3 bases from J, with 18 bases between.